This T cell receptor beta chain emerged from a study of CD8 T cells in ankylosing spondylitis. Study-wide points: Eight highly homologous variants formed a TCR beta motif that appeared characteristic of ankylosing spondylitis blood.

Only a few counts were recorded for this clonotype. Its matching antigen is unknown. The CDR3 has 17 amino acids. Germline CDR1 is SGDLS and CDR2 is YYNGEE. V lost 4 bases to trimming and J lost 8 bases; unmatched junction nucleotides: 12. Quantitative 5'-RACE with molecular barcodes generated TCR beta libraries. TCRdb reanalysed the 5' RACE reads using MiXCR and keeps one entry per CDR3 protein. This table holds some 240,000 distinct CDR3 sequences, over 15% found once. This TCR came from a male donor with ankylosing spondylitis or in good health (not recorded which). Sequencing input: blood, either unsorted or a sorted T cell fraction (not recorded which). The gene calls are TRBV9 and TRBJ2-1, with 13 bases lining up with TRBD2. The CDR3 sequence: CASSPGLAGSSDDEQFF. The CDR3 DNA reads as TGTGCCAGCAGCCCGGGACTAGCGGGATCATCGGACGATGAGCAGTTCTTC.